The next 22 T cell receptor beta chains were all read from a single sample in a study of blood T cells in healthy people across ages. Through a sample-barcoded 5' primer and a J-beta primer mix, a second PCR was run for roughly 6 to 11 cycles. In TCRdb, the 5' RACE reads were re-called with MiXCR into one record per CDR3 protein. The data hold 780,000 or so distinct CDR3 sequences, with about 55% observed a single time. Sample: blood. Receptors were obtained from a man older than 75 in good health.

This clonotype has a handful of counts. The chain couples TRBV10-3 to TRBJ1-2; D remains ambiguous. Trimming took off 0 bases at V and 1 base at J, with 12 bases between the two ends. Germline values: CDR1 ENHRY, CDR2 SYGVKD. The length of the CDR3 is 16 residues. The CDR3 is CAISESSSDVNYGYTF. CDR3 coding DNA: TGTGCCATCAGTGAGTCCTCGTCTGATGTTAACTATGGCTACACCTTC.

The chain has TRBV27 and TRBJ1-6; D remains ambiguous. Trimming stripped 6 bases from V and 8 bases from J, with 17 bases between. Germline V gene sequence: CDR1 MNHEY, CDR2 SMNVEV (reference sequence). The CDR3 length is 15 residues. Here the CDR3 DNA reads TGTGCCAGCAGCGCTAAACAGAAGTGGGATTCACCCCTCCACTTT. Residues: CASSAKQKWDSPLHF.

The rearrangement uses TRBV12-3 or TRBV12-4 and TRBJ2-1; 12 positions match TRBD2. This CDR3 contains 16 residues. V lost 3 bases, J lost 5 bases, and 5 bases stayed unmatched. CDR3 amino acids: CASSFLAGGLHNEQFF. The CDR3 DNA is TGTGCCAGCAGTTTTCTAGCGGGAGGGCTTCACAATGAGCAGTTCTTC.

The chain has TRBV28 and TRBJ1-2; D unclear. Germline CDR1 reads MDHEN; CDR2 reads SYDVKM. The length of the CDR3 is 12 residues. Trimming took off 10 bases at V and 0 bases at J, with 9 bases between the two ends. The CDR3 coding sequence is TGTGCCACCCGGACCCCTAACTATGGCTACACCTTC. Residues: CATRTPNYGYTF.

The chain links TRBV28 to TRBJ2-7; D is unclear. The CDR3 runs to 12 residues. The ends were cut back, 6 bases at V and 3 bases at J, with 9 bases in the middle. From germline, CDR1 is MDHEN and CDR2 SYDVKM. The CDR3 coding sequence is TGTGCCAGCAGAACGGAGTACTACGAGCAGTACTTC. Amino acid sequence: CASRTEYYEQYF.

The rearrangement links TRBV20-1 to TRBJ1-2; TRBD1 aligns across 7 bases. Germline V lookup: CDR1 DFQATT, CDR2 SNEGSKA (reference sequence). This CDR3 region has 14 residues. The V segment lost 3 bases and the J segment 3 bases; nucleotides outside the gene matches: 7. The CDR3 region has the DNA TGCAGTGCTAGGGCCGGTACAGGGGACTATGGCTACACCTTC. Translating it yields CSARAGTGDYGYTF.

This chain links TRBV3-1 with TRBJ2-7; 9 bases match TRBD2. J lost 5 bases, V lost 2 bases, and 7 bases had no gene match. CDR3 size: 15 residues. Looked up from germline, CDR1 is LGHDT and CDR2 is YNNKEL (reference sequence). The DNA of the CDR3 is TGTGCCAGCAGCCAAAGATCTAGCGGGGCCAACGAGCAGTACTTC. This codes for CASSQRSSGANEQYF.

This clonotype was found a few times. The genes are TRBV5-1 and TRBJ2-5; 9 positions match TRBD1. CDR1 is SGHRS, CDR2 YFSETQ, per germline. Trimming took 0 bases from V and 4 from J; bases not matched to a gene: 4. This CDR3 comprises 15 residues. CDR3 DNA sequence: TGCGCCAGCAGCTTGGAGGGACAGGGTCGAGAGACCCAGTACTTC. This sequence encodes CASSLEGQGRETQYF.

V is TRBV29-1 and J is TRBJ1-2, with D possibly TRBD1 on 5 matching bases. Trimming removed 4 bases from V and 2 bases from J, with 11 bases in between. CDR1 and CDR2 (germline): SQVTM, ANQGSEA. CDR3 length equals 13 residues. The CDR3 bases are TGCAGCGTTGTCGCGCAGGGCAACTATGGCTACACCTTC. It encodes CSVVAQGNYGYTF.

This clonotype came up a few times. The chain joins TRBV28 to TRBJ1-6, with D hard to call. Between the trimmed V and J ends, which lost 5 bases and 5 bases, there was a span of 10 bases. CDR3 size: 14 residues. From germline, CDR1 is MDHEN and CDR2 SYDVKM. Here the CDR3 DNA reads TGTGCCAGCAGTCCGACTGGGCATAATTCACCCCTCCACTTT. Protein product: CASSPTGHNSPLHF.

The chain uses TRBV20-1 and TRBJ2-1, with D possibly matching TRBD2 (6 bases). The end of the DNA fits TRBJ2-7 better, so the J call may be wrong. CDR3 size: 17 residues. Germline V lookup: CDR1 DFQATT, CDR2 SNEGSKA (reference sequence). Here the CDR3 DNA reads TGCAGTGCTAGAGATCTCCGTGCGGCGGGATCGAGGCATGAGCAGTACTTC. Protein product: CSARDLRAAGSRHEQYF.

As regards this clonotype: The junction departs from the called germline gene at one end, perhaps through a read error. The genes are TRBV29-1 and TRBJ2-3, with D perhaps assigned TRBD1 or TRBD2 (5 bases each). The CDR3 contains 15 residues. Germline V gene sequence: CDR1 SQVTM, CDR2 ANQGSEA. CDR3 DNA: TGCAGCGTTCGCGCCGCAGGGCCTAGCACAGGTACGCAGTATTTT. Translated, it gives CSVRAAGPSTGTQYF.

Concerning this clonotype itself: A read error may produce the germline difference seen at one junction end. The genes are TRBV28 and TRBJ2-7; 11 bases align to TRBD2. The CDR3 loop spans 18 amino acids. Germline V gene sequence: CDR1 MDHEN, CDR2 SYDVKM. The CDR3: CAISGPWTSGQSSYEQYF. In nucleotides, the CDR3 is TGTGCCATCAGTGGGCCTTGGACTAGCGGGCAGAGCTCCTACGAGCAGTACTTC.

This clonotype has more than one count but fewer than ten. The chain carries TRBV28 and TRBJ2-7, with TRBD1 as a possible D gene (5 bases). CDR3 length: 15 amino acids. V gave up 4 bases and J gave up 10 bases, with 23 bases separating them. CDR1 and CDR2 from the germline V gene are MDHEN and SYDVKM. The CDR3 is CASSSSVGLSPTQYF. CDR3 DNA sequence: TGTGCCAGCAGTTCGTCCGTGGGGCTGTCCCCCACCCAGTACTTC.

The chain recombines TRBV12-3 or TRBV12-4 with TRBJ2-3; D is possibly TRBD1 or TRBD2 (6 bases each). V lost 7 bases to trimming and J lost 0 bases, with 11 bases between them. This CDR3 spans 14 amino acids. The CDR3 region has the DNA TGTGCCAGCACCGCGGGACAAAGCACAGATACGCAGTATTTT. It specifies CASTAGQSTDTQYF.

The genes are TRBV28 and TRBJ1-2; D gene uncertain. Per the germline V gene, CDR1 is MDHEN and CDR2 is SYDVKM. Trimming removed 5 bases from V and 4 bases from J, with 11 bases in between. This CDR3 is 13 amino acids long. As DNA, the CDR3 is TGTGCCAGCAGTCCCCTTCCGATCTATGGCTACACCTTC. Translating it yields CASSPLPIYGYTF.

The table lists this clonotype with a few counts. No DNA is shown, since the ends of the CDR3 on it are uncertain; the CDR3 is the one TCRdb lists. The CDR3 sequence is CSVATGTGWHRYAYF. The chain recombines TRBV29-1 with TRBJ2-3; no DNA check was done on the table's D call, TRBD1. Including both end residues, the CDR3 is 15 amino acids long. Germline V gene data show CDR1 as SQVTM and CDR2 as ANQGSEA.

The V and J genes are TRBV6-1 and TRBJ2-1, with 11 nucleotides matching TRBD1. With the DNA end fitting TRBJ2-7 better, the J assignment may be wrong. CDR1 is MNHNS, CDR2 SASEGT, per germline. CDR3 length equals 17 residues. This CDR3 is CASSRTGGPSSYNEQYF. DNA for the CDR3: TGTGCCAGCAGCCGGACAGGGGGCCCAAGCTCCTACAATGAGCAGTACTTC.

This clonotype was picked up a small number of times. V and J are TRBV6-1 and TRBJ2-7, with D perhaps matching TRBD2 (6 bases). The CDR3 totals 14 residues. Looked up from germline, CDR1 is MNHNS and CDR2 is SASEGT. Deletions cut 6 bases from V and 6 bases from J, with 18 bases between. The CDR3 here is CASRVETRGSEQYF. Here the CDR3 DNA reads TGTGCCAGCAGGGTCGAGACCCGGGGGTCCGAGCAGTACTTC.

The genes are TRBV20-1 and TRBJ2-5; 9 bases agree with TRBD1. Germline V CDR1 and CDR2: DFQATT, SNEGSKA (reference sequence). The CDR3 spans 15 residues. Germline trimming cut 3 bases from V and 1 base from J; bases unmatched to any gene: 6. In DNA, the CDR3 is TGCAGTGCTAGTTTTCTGGACAGGGGCCAAGAGACCCAGTACTTC. Translated, it gives CSASFLDRGQETQYF.

The V and J genes are TRBV6-5 and TRBJ2-5, with D tentatively TRBD1 (5 bases). V lost 5 bases, J lost 10 bases, and 17 bases lay in between. The CDR3 spans 13 residues. Germline assignment: CDR1 MNHEY and CDR2 SVGAGI. The DNA of the CDR3 is TGTGCCAGCAGTCCCCCAGGGCGCCGGATCCAGTACTTC. Protein sequence: CASSPPGRRIQYF.

This rearrangement joins TRBV6-5 to TRBJ2-5; D is unresolved. The V gene's germline CDR1 is MNHEY and CDR2 SVGAGI. The V end was cut by 8 bases, the J end by 11 bases, with 12 bases between. The CDR3 extends over 10 amino acids. CDR3 DNA sequence: TGTGCCAGCGGTAGGGTAGGGCAGTACTTC. Translating gives CASGRVGQYF.